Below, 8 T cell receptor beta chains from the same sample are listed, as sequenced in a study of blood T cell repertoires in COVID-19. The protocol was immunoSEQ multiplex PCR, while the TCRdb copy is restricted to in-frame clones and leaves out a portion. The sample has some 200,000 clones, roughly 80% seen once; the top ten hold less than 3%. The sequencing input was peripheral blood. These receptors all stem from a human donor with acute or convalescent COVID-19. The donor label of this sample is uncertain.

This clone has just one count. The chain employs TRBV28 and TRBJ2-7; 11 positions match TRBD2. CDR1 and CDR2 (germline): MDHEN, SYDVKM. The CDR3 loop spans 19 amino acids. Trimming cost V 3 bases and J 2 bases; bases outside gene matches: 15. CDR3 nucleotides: TGTGCCAGCAGTTTGACAGGGGGAGTACTAGCGGGAGCGACCTACGAGCAGTACTTC. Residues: CASSLTGGVLAGATYEQYF.

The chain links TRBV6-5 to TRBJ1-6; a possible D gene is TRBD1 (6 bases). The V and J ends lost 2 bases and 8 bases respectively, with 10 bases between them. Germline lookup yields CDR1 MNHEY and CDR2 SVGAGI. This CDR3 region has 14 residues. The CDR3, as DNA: TGTGCCAGCAGTTACGGGGGCCTGGATTCACCCCTCCACTTT. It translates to CASSYGGLDSPLHF.

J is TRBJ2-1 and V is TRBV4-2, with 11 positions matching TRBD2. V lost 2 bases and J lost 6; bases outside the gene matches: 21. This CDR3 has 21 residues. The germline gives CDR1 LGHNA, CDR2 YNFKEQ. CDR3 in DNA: TGTGCCAGCAGCCAACGCTACGTCGGGGATAGCGGGAGGGCCTCGGGCAATGAGCAGTTCTTC. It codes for CASSQRYVGDSGRASGNEQFF.

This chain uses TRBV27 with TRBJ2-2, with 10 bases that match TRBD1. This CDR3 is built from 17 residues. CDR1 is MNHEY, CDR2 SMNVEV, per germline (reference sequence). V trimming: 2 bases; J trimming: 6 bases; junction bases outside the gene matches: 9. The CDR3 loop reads CASSLRDRGQVAGELFF. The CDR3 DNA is TGTGCCAGCAGTTTAAGGGACAGGGGTCAGGTCGCCGGGGAGCTGTTTTTT.

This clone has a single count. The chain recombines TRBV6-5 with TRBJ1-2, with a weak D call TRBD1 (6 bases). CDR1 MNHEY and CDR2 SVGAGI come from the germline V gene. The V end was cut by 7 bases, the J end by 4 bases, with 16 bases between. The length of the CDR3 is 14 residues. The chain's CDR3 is CASIPDRLSYGYTF. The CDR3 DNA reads TGTGCCAGCATCCCGGACAGATTAAGCTATGGCTACACCTTC.

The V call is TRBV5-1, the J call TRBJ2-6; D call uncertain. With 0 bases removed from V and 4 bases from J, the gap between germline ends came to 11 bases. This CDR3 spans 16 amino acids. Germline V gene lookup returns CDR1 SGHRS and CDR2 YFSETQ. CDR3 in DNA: TGCGCCAGCAGCTTGGATTTTATGGCCGGGGCCAACGTCCTGACTTTC. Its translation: CASSLDFMAGANVLTF.

The CDR3 reads CASSPLREGPYEQYF. CDR3 nucleotides: TGTGCCAGCAGTCCTTTGCGGGAGGGCCCCTACGAGCAGTACTTC. V is TRBV27 and J is TRBJ2-7, with TRBD2 matching over 9 bases. V lost 5 bases and J lost 2; bases outside the gene matches: 7. The V gene's germline CDR1 is MNHEY and CDR2 SMNVEV (reference sequence). The CDR3 extends over 15 amino acids.

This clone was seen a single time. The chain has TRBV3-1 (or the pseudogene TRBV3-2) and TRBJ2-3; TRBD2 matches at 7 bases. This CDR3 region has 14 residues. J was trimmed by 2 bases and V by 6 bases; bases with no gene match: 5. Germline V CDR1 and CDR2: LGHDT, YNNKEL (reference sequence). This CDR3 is CASSPSGTTDTQYF. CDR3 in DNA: TGTGCCAGCAGTCCGAGCGGGACCACAGATACGCAGTATTTT.